The 28 T cell receptor beta chains reported below all come from one sample, sequenced in a study of blood T cells in healthy people across ages. For the second PCR, which ran for 7 to 11 cycles, a sample-barcoded 5' primer and a J-beta primer mix were used. From the 5' RACE reads, TCRdb called clonotypes with MiXCR, one entry per CDR3 protein. The sample lists 1,300,000 or so distinct CDR3 sequences; around 59% were seen once. The sequenced material came from blood. Receptors were obtained from a man younger than 35 in good health.

The table lists this clonotype with a few counts. The J gene is TRBJ2-1, the V gene TRBV29-1; 10 bases align to TRBD1. This CDR3 is built from 16 residues. From germline, CDR1 is SQVTM and CDR2 ANQGSEA. V lost 6 bases, J lost 2 bases, and 10 bases stayed unmatched. CDR3 sequence: CSVYSPGQGTYNEQFF. The DNA for the CDR3 is TGCAGCGTCTATTCTCCGGGACAGGGGACCTACAATGAGCAGTTCTTC.

The chain combines TRBV5-1 with TRBJ1-2, with D hard to call. Germline CDR1 SGHRS, CDR2 YFSETQ. The CDR3 has 12 residues. Between the trimmed V and J ends, which lost 2 bases and 1 base, there was a span of 3 bases. The CDR3: CASSLHNYGYTF. Written as DNA, the CDR3 is TGCGCCAGCAGCTTACATAACTATGGCTACACCTTC.

The J gene is TRBJ1-4, the V gene TRBV28; possibly TRBD1 for D (6 bases). This CDR3 comprises 14 residues. The V gene's germline CDR1 is MDHEN and CDR2 SYDVKM. Trimming pared 6 bases from V and 7 bases from J, leaving 15 bases between. CDR3 residues: CASSGGGEVEKLFF. The CDR3 bases are TGTGCCAGCAGCGGCGGGGGCGAAGTTGAAAAACTGTTTTTT.

The chain recombines TRBV29-1 with TRBJ1-4, with unresolved D. Germline V CDR1 and CDR2: SQVTM, ANQGSEA. Trimming removed 4 bases from V and 7 bases from J, with 16 bases in between. The CDR3 totals 14 residues. The CDR3 reads CSVAGRVGTEKLFF. CDR3 in DNA: TGCAGCGTTGCGGGAAGGGTAGGAACTGAAAAACTGTTTTTT.

This clonotype was observed a few times. In DNA, the CDR3 is TGTGCCAGCAGCCAATTCCACGAGCAGTACTTC. Encoded protein: CASSQFHEQYF. The chain has TRBV6-2 or TRBV6-3 and TRBJ2-7; D remains unclear. The CDR3 is 11 amino acids. Trimming took 6 bases from V and 5 from J, leaving 8 bases between them. The germline CDR1 and CDR2 sequences are MNHEY and SVGEGT.

The chain links TRBV20-1 to TRBJ2-2; tentatively, D is TRBD2 (6 bases). Trimming pared 1 base from V and 0 bases from J, leaving 18 bases between. The CDR3 spans 18 residues. CDR1 and CDR2 (germline): DFQATT, SNEGSKA (reference sequence). CDR3 sequence reads: CSARADSGSITNTGELFF. As DNA, the CDR3 is TGCAGTGCTAGAGCCGATAGCGGATCCATCACGAACACCGGGGAGCTGTTTTTT.

The rearrangement links TRBV4-2 to TRBJ1-4, with D unresolved. Germline V lookup: CDR1 LGHNA, CDR2 YNFKEQ. Deletions cut 1 base from V and 9 bases from J, with 18 bases between. The CDR3 covers 16 residues. The CDR3 DNA reads TGTGCCAGCAGCCAAGGACCTCAAGGACCGACTAAAAAACTGTTTTTT. Translated: CASSQGPQGPTKKLFF.

The table lists this clonotype with a count of one. The chain uses TRBV5-1 and TRBJ2-1; possibly TRBD1 for D (5 bases). The CDR3 length is 14 residues. CDR1 is SGHRS, CDR2 YFSETQ, per germline. The V gene lost 2 bases and the J gene lost 5 bases, with 11 bases spanning the gap. The CDR3 DNA reads as TGCGCCAGCAGCTTAGGGGCGGAGAACAATGAGCAGTTCTTC. It specifies CASSLGAENNEQFF.

The chain is built from TRBV7-9 and TRBJ2-1; D gene unclear. Germline V gene sequence: CDR1 SEHNR, CDR2 FQNEAQ (reference sequence). V gave up 5 bases and J gave up 7 bases, with 21 bases separating them. This CDR3 is built from 16 residues. The CDR3 nucleotides are TGTGCCAGCAGCATACTTCAGAGTGCCCCGTGGAATGAGCAGTTCTTC. Protein sequence: CASSILQSAPWNEQFF. Filled out from reference TRBV7-9 and TRBJ2-1, the complete variable domain reads DTGVSQNPRHKITKRGQNVTFRCDPISEHNRLYWYRQTLGQGPEFLTYFQNEAQLEKSRLLSDRFSAERPKGSFSTLEIQRTEQGDSAMYLCASSILQSAPWNEQFFGPGTRLTVL.

This chain uses TRBV6-5 with TRBJ2-7; D tentatively reads TRBD1 or TRBD2 (5 bases each). The J call may be mistaken, given a closer DNA end match to TRBJ2-4. Germline V gene data show CDR1 as MNHEY and CDR2 as SVGAGI. This CDR3 has 15 residues. CDR3 amino acids: CASSLRPPGHNIQYF. The CDR3 bases are TGTGCCAGCAGTCTCCGCCCACCGGGGCACAACATTCAGTACTTC.

V and J are TRBV7-6 and TRBJ2-5, with 11 bases identical to TRBD2. The CDR3 runs 16 residues. Losses at the gene ends were 1 base for V and 11 bases for J; bases not matched to a gene: 12. CDR1 and CDR2 (germline): SGHVS, FNYEAQ. In nucleotides, the CDR3 is TGTGCCAGCAGCTTAGTTGTTAGCGGGGGGGCAAATGAGCAGTACTTC. Amino acid sequence: CASSLVVSGGANEQYF.

The chain links TRBV7-2 to TRBJ2-4; TRBD2 agrees at 12 bases. The end of the DNA aligns better with TRBJ2-7, so the J call may be wrong. This CDR3 has 16 amino acids. Germline V gene lookup returns CDR1 SGHTA and CDR2 FQGNSA. The CDR3 coding sequence is TGTGCCAGCAGCTTAGCGCCTAGCGGGAGGGCTTACGAGCAGTACTTC. This sequence encodes CASSLAPSGRAYEQYF.

The V and J genes are TRBV29-1 and TRBJ1-1; TRBD1 might be the D (6 bases). Germline V lookup: CDR1 SQVTM, CDR2 ANQGSEA. The CDR3 is 13 residues long. The V end lost 4 bases, the J end lost 2 bases, and 11 bases lay between the germline ends. The CDR3 sequence is CSVARGGNTEAFF. As DNA, the CDR3 is TGCAGCGTTGCAAGGGGGGGTAACACTGAAGCTTTCTTT.

The V gene is TRBV20-1, the J gene TRBJ1-2; D remains ambiguous. Between the trimmed V and J ends, which lost 3 bases and 8 bases, there was a span of 19 bases. This CDR3 is built from 14 residues. Germline V gene lookup returns CDR1 DFQATT and CDR2 SNEGSKA (reference sequence). The CDR3 here is CSASRTGHPDGYTF. Here the CDR3 DNA reads TGCAGTGCTAGCCGGACCGGGCATCCCGACGGCTACACCTTC.

Concerning this clonotype itself: At one boundary the junction diverges from the germline segment, which might be a read error. The rearrangement uses TRBV12-3 or TRBV12-4 and TRBJ2-1; TRBD2 is a possible D gene (6 bases). The CDR3 length is 13 residues. Written as DNA, the CDR3 is TGTACCAGCAGTTTCCCTGCGGGGAATGAGCAGTTCTTC. Encoded protein: CTSSFPAGNEQFF.

J is TRBJ2-1 and V is TRBV20-1; D gene unclear. Trimming cost V 3 bases and J 5 bases, with 8 bases left between them. The CDR3 is made up of 12 amino acids. CDR1 and CDR2 from the germline V gene are DFQATT and SNEGSKA (reference sequence). Here the CDR3 reads CSARELNNEQFF. CDR3 DNA sequence: TGCAGTGCTAGGGAGTTAAACAATGAGCAGTTCTTC.

This clonotype was seen more than once but under ten times. The genes are TRBV7-8 and TRBJ2-1, with 15 bases identical to TRBD2. With 5 bases clipped from V and 9 bases from J, the junction kept 5 bases outside the gene matches. From germline, CDR1 is SGHVS and CDR2 FQNEAQ. The CDR3 covers 15 residues. CDR3 region: CASSPQGLAGGEQFF. The CDR3 coding sequence is TGTGCCAGCAGCCCGCAGGGACTAGCGGGGGGTGAGCAGTTCTTC.

The rearrangement uses TRBV2 and TRBJ1-3, with TRBD1 matching over 9 bases. The CDR3 length is 16 residues. V lost 4 bases and J lost 3; bases outside the gene matches: 7. CDR1 is SNHLY, CDR2 FYNNEI, per germline. The CDR3 sequence: CASSGSTGGLGNTIYF. The CDR3 bases are TGTGCCAGCAGTGGCTCGACAGGGGGACTTGGAAACACCATATATTTT.

This sequence joins TRBV5-5 and TRBJ2-1, with D unclear. The CDR3 spans 17 residues. Trimming removed 4 bases at V and 1 base at J, with 18 bases between. Germline loops: CDR1 SGHKS, CDR2 YYEKEE (reference sequence). CDR3 protein: CASSPERSRTSYNEQFF. The CDR3 nucleotides are TGTGCCAGCAGCCCGGAGAGGTCCAGAACATCCTACAATGAGCAGTTCTTC.

The chain carries TRBV15 and TRBJ2-7; the D gene is possibly TRBD1 (5 bases). This CDR3 is 14 amino acids long. Germline V gene sequence: CDR1 LNHNV, CDR2 YYDKDF (reference sequence). V lost 5 bases and J 5 bases, leaving 16 bases between the germline ends. CDR3 DNA: TGTGCCACCAGCGAACCGGGCAGGGTAAACGAGCAGTACTTC. Translated: CATSEPGRVNEQYF.

This chain uses TRBV20-1 with TRBJ2-7, with 11 bases that match TRBD2. This CDR3 has 16 residues. Trimming at V came to 4 bases and at J to 1 base, leaving 9 bases not matched to a gene. In germline, CDR1 is DFQATT, CDR2 SNEGSKA (reference sequence). The CDR3 loop is CSANPTSGSKSYEQYF. In DNA form, the CDR3 reads TGCAGTGCTAACCCTACTAGCGGGAGTAAATCCTACGAGCAGTACTTC.

This clonotype showed up just once. This chain connects TRBV29-1 to TRBJ1-1, with a tentative D call TRBD1 (5 bases). The germline gives CDR1 SQVTM, CDR2 ANQGSEA. CDR3 length equals 14 residues. V shed 4 bases and J shed 8 bases, with 20 bases lying between them. As DNA, the CDR3 is TGCAGCGTTGTCCTCAGGGCCCAGAGGACCGAAGCTTTCTTT. Encoded protein: CSVVLRAQRTEAFF.

The chain has TRBV29-1 and TRBJ2-1; 11 bases match TRBD2. The CDR3 runs to 15 residues. After removal of 3 bases from V and 4 bases from J, the junction contained 5 bases not matched to a gene. CDR1 and CDR2 from the germline V gene are SQVTM and ANQGSEA. CDR3 loop: CSVDGLAGGYNEQFF. DNA for the CDR3: TGCAGCGTTGATGGCCTAGCGGGGGGATACAATGAGCAGTTCTTC.

This sequence joins TRBV15 and TRBJ2-2, with D maybe TRBD2 (6 bases). Germline V gene data show CDR1 as LNHNV and CDR2 as YYDKDF (reference sequence). Trimming removed 1 base at V and 0 bases at J, with 12 bases between. The CDR3 extends over 17 amino acids. The CDR3: CATSRVPGLPNTGELFF. The CDR3 region has the DNA TGTGCCACCAGCAGAGTTCCGGGACTCCCGAACACCGGGGAGCTGTTTTTT.

The chain is built from TRBV7-9 and TRBJ2-4, with 10 bases matching TRBD1. The J call may be incorrect, as the DNA end agrees better with TRBJ2-5. CDR3 size: 15 residues. Germline-derived CDR1 and CDR2 are SEHNR and FQNEAQ (reference sequence). The CDR3 here is CASSSDDRGRETQYF. CDR3 bases: TGTGCCAGCAGCTCCGACGACAGGGGGCGTGAGACCCAGTACTTC.

The chain employs TRBV12-3 or TRBV12-4 and TRBJ2-1; D might be TRBD1 or TRBD2, each matching 5 bases. This CDR3 has 13 residues. The V end was cut by 7 bases, the J end by 4 bases, with 11 bases between. The CDR3 spells CASTRGRYNEQFF. Here the CDR3 DNA reads TGTGCCAGCACGAGGGGCAGATACAATGAGCAGTTCTTC.

Written as DNA, the CDR3 is TGCAGCGTTGAGGGAGGGGGCACTCAGCCCCAGCATTTT. Its translation: CSVEGGGTQPQHF. The chain carries TRBV29-1 and TRBJ1-5; TRBD1 matches 7 bases. The V and J ends lost 3 bases and 6 bases, in that order; junction bases with no gene match: 5. Germline V gene data show CDR1 as SQVTM and CDR2 as ANQGSEA. The CDR3 has 13 residues.

This clonotype was seen repeatedly, ten times or more. The genes are TRBV20-1 and TRBJ2-3; tentative D call: TRBD2 (5 bases). The ends were cut back, 6 bases at V and 0 bases at J, with 16 bases in the middle. The CDR3 extends over 15 amino acids. Germline loops: CDR1 DFQATT, CDR2 SNEGSKA (reference sequence). CDR3 sequence: CSAGVSGFSTDTQYF. DNA of the CDR3: TGCAGTGCAGGAGTCAGCGGCTTCAGCACAGATACGCAGTATTTT.